The T cell receptor (beta chain) under discussion was sequenced for a study of metastatic and nonmetastatic thyroid tumors. Trimming shortened V by 11 bases and J by 0 bases, and 16 bases separated the two germline ends. Germline V gene data show CDR1 as MDHEN and CDR2 as SYDVKM. The CDR3 is 14 residues long. TCRdb called clones again from the PCR reads with MiXCR. The sample consists of tens of thousands of clones, roughly a quarter of them appearing once. The table lists this clone with many counts. All patients were treatment-naive before thyroid surgery. Sequencing used blood. The clonotype was recovered from a female donor with papillary thyroid cancer or a benign thyroid nodule (not recorded which). Some clones in this sample may be carry-over from other donors' samples. The chain joins TRBV28 to TRBJ1-1; D ambiguous. Here the CDR3 DNA reads TGTGCCTCCGAGGAGGGTCCCTTGAACACTGAAGCTTTCTTT. Translation gives CASEEGPLNTEAFF.